The source of this T cell receptor beta chain is a study of control samples from healthy donors and cancer patients. Clones were sequenced by immunoSEQ multiplex PCR, and TCRdb holds only the in-frame ones, with some missing. The sample records 100,000 or so clones, around 82% being singletons. CDR1 LGHNA and CDR2 YSLEER come from the germline V gene. The length of the CDR3 is 15 residues. V was cut by 1 base and J by 1 base, with 8 bases left in between. The chain couples TRBV4-3 to TRBJ1-3; D is unclear. The sample consisted of blood. This receptor was obtained from a woman aged 45-59 years in good health. The chain's CDR3 is CASSQAAGSGNTIYF. The CDR3 DNA reads as TGCGCCAGCAGCCAAGCGGCCGGGTCTGGAAACACCATATATTTT.